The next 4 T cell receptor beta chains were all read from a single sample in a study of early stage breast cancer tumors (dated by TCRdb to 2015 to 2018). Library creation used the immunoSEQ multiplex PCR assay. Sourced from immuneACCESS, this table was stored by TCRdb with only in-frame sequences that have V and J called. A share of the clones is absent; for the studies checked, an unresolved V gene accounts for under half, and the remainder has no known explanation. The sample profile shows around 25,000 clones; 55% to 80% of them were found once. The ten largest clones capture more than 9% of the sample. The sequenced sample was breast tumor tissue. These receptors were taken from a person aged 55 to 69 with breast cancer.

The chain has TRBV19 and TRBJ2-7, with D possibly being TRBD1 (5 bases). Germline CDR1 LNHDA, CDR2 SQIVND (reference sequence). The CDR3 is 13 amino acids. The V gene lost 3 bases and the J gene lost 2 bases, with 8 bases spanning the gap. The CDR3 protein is CASSMVRAYEQYF. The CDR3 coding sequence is TGTGCCAGTAGTATGGTCAGGGCCTACGAGCAGTACTTC.

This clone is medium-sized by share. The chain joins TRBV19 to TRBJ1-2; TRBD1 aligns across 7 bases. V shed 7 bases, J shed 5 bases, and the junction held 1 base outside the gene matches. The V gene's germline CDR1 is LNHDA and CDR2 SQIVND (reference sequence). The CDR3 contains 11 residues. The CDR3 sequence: CASTGGYGYTF. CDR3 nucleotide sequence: TGTGCCAGTACAGGGGGGTATGGCTACACCTTC.

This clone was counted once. The CDR3 DNA follows: TGCGCCAGCAGCTGGACTACCCCGGGTGAGCAGTACTTC. Encoded protein: CASSWTTPGEQYF. The gene calls are TRBV5-1 and TRBJ2-7; D possibly corresponds to TRBD2 (6 bases). Germline values: CDR1 SGHRS, CDR2 YFSETQ. The CDR3 runs to 13 residues. The V gene lost 3 bases and the J gene lost 7 bases, with 14 bases spanning the gap.

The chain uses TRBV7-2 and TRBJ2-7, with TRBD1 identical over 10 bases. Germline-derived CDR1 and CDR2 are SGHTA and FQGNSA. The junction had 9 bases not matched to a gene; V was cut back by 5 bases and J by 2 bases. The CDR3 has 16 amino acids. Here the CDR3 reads CASSPMGQGTAYEQYF. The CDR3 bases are TGTGCCAGCAGCCCCATGGGACAGGGGACCGCCTACGAGCAGTACTTC.